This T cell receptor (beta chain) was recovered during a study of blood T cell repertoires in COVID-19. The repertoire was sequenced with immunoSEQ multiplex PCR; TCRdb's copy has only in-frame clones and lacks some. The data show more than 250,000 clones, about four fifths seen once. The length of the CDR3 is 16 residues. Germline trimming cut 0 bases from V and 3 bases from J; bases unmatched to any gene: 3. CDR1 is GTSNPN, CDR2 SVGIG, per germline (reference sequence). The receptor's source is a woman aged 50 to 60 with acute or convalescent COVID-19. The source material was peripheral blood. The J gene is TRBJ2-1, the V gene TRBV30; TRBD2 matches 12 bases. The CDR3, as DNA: TGTGCCTGGAGTGTTGGACTAGCGGGGATCTACAATGAGCAGTTCTTC. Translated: CAWSVGLAGIYNEQFF.